The 22 T cell receptor beta chains below all came from one sample that was sequenced in a study of blood T cell repertoires in COVID-19. Sequenced by immunoSEQ multiplex PCR; TCRdb stores in-frame clones only, minus some. This sample has 200,000 to 250,000 clones; around 86% occur once, and the top ten carry 7.1%. Sequenced input: peripheral blood. These receptors originate from a woman between 70 and 85 years old with active or convalescent COVID-19.

The chain joins TRBV5-4 to TRBJ1-3; D possibly corresponds to TRBD1 (5 bases). Trimming stripped 0 bases from V and 2 bases from J, with 15 bases between. This CDR3 is built from 17 residues. The germline CDR1 and CDR2 sequences are SGHNT and YYREEE (reference sequence). CDR3 DNA sequence: TGTGCCAGCAGCTTGGCAGAAAGGGGTCCTCCTGGAAACACCATATATTTT. It translates to CASSLAERGPPGNTIYF. Looking up the rest from reference TRBV5-4 and TRBJ1-3 gives the full variable domain: ETGVTQSPTHLIKTRGQQVTLRCSSQSGHNTVSWYQQALGQGPQFIFQYYREEENGRGNFPPRFSGLQFPNYSSELNVNALELDDSALYLCASSLAERGPPGNTIYFGEGSWLTVV.

V and J are TRBV5-4 and TRBJ2-7; no clear D gene. Deletions cut 4 bases from V and 4 bases from J, with 18 bases between. The CDR3 consists of 15 residues. Germline CDR1 is SGHNT and CDR2 is YYREEE (reference sequence). In nucleotides, the CDR3 is TGTGCCAGCAGCCCGTCTACGAGAGAGAGATACGAGCAGTACTTC. Amino acids: CASSPSTRERYEQYF.

The chain has TRBV6-1 and TRBJ1-5; D may be TRBD1 (6 bases). The CDR3 totals 14 residues. Trimming pared 3 bases from V and 7 bases from J, leaving 13 bases between. From germline, CDR1 is MNHNS and CDR2 SASEGT. CDR3 loop: CASSEGHRGQPQHF. The CDR3 DNA reads as TGTGCCAGCAGTGAGGGACACAGAGGACAGCCCCAGCATTTT.

The chain has TRBV30 and TRBJ2-3; no definite D call. The length of the CDR3 is 16 residues. V lost 1 base and J 4 bases, leaving 18 bases between the germline ends. Germline values: CDR1 GTSNPN, CDR2 SVGIG (reference sequence). DNA for the CDR3: TGTGCCTGGAGTGGGAGCGAGCCCGGGTCCGCAGATACGCAGTATTTT. Protein product: CAWSGSEPGSADTQYF.

The sample holds a few counts of this clone. V and J are TRBV6-2 or TRBV6-3 and TRBJ1-1, with TRBD1 identical over 7 bases. This CDR3 comprises 21 residues. V gave up 0 bases and J gave up 3 bases; unmatched junction bases: 22. Looked up from germline, CDR1 is MNHEY and CDR2 is SVGEGT. The CDR3 reads CASSYSLMGRKTDRVDTEAFF. Written as DNA, the CDR3 is TGTGCCAGCAGTTACTCGTTAATGGGCCGAAAAACAGACAGGGTTGACACTGAAGCTTTCTTT.

CDR3 residues: CASRNAGTGANTEAFF. In DNA, the CDR3 is TGTGCCAGCAGGAATGCCGGGACAGGGGCAAACACTGAAGCTTTCTTT. The chain recombines TRBV2 with TRBJ1-1; TRBD1 matches at 10 bases. Trimming cost V 6 bases and J 2 bases; bases outside gene matches: 9. The CDR3 spans 16 residues. Germline loops: CDR1 SNHLY, CDR2 FYNNEI.

The chain recombines TRBV2 with TRBJ2-7; D gene uncertain. The CDR3 length is 14 residues. V was clipped by 1 base and J by 1 base, with 8 bases between them. Per germline, CDR1 SNHLY and CDR2 FYNNEI. CDR3 region: CASSEGPLSYEQYF. CDR3 in DNA: TGTGCCAGCAGTGAAGGGCCGTTATCCTACGAGCAGTACTTC.

In its sample, this clone was seen once. J is TRBJ1-2 and V is TRBV27; D is possibly TRBD1 (5 bases). The CDR3 is made up of 11 amino acids. The ends were cut back, 5 bases at V and 5 bases at J, with 6 bases in the middle. Germline CDR1 is MNHEY and CDR2 is SMNVEV (reference sequence). The CDR3 loop is CASSTGYGYTF. The CDR3 coding sequence is TGTGCCAGCAGTACAGGATATGGCTACACCTTC.

The chain has TRBV6-5 and TRBJ1-2; D is perhaps TRBD1 (5 bases). The CDR3 length is 12 residues. The germline V and J ends were trimmed by 8 bases and 6 bases, with 13 bases remaining between them. Germline-derived CDR1 and CDR2 are MNHEY and SVGAGI. CDR3 amino acids: CASAQGPNGYTF. For the CDR3, the DNA is TGTGCCAGCGCCCAGGGCCCAAATGGCTACACCTTC.

V gene TRBV20-1 combines with J gene TRBJ2-7; TRBD2 is a possible D gene (6 bases). There are 11 residues in the CDR3. Germline CDR1 DFQATT, CDR2 SNEGSKA (reference sequence). The V end lost 5 bases, the J end lost 3 bases, and 8 bases lay between the germline ends. CDR3 region: CSASSVYEQYF. As DNA, the CDR3 is TGCAGTGCTTCTAGCGTCTACGAGCAGTACTTC.

The chain has TRBV19 and TRBJ2-2; D is ambiguous. CDR3 length equals 15 residues. The germline V gene has CDR1 LNHDA and CDR2 SQIVND (reference sequence). V was clipped by 3 bases and J by 3 bases, with 11 bases between them. This CDR3 reads CASSIGLVDTGELFF. The CDR3 bases are TGTGCCAGTAGTATCGGCCTAGTAGACACCGGGGAGCTGTTTTTT.

This chain connects TRBV6-4 to TRBJ1-1; perhaps TRBD1 as D (5 bases). Germline V CDR1 and CDR2: MRHNA, SNTAGT. The length of the CDR3 is 14 residues. The germline V and J ends were trimmed by 3 bases and 6 bases, with 14 bases remaining between them. The CDR3 here is CASSDGVAGAEAFF. In nucleotides, the CDR3 is TGTGCCAGCAGTGATGGGGTCGCGGGGGCTGAAGCTTTCTTT.

V usage is TRBV25-1 and J usage is TRBJ1-4; D gene unclear. The CDR3 sequence is 15 residues long. Germline V gene lookup returns CDR1 MGHDK and CDR2 SYGVNS. V shed 1 base and J shed 4 bases, with 10 bases lying between them. CDR3 sequence: CASSESGRFNEKLFF. The CDR3 DNA reads as TGTGCCAGCAGTGAATCCGGGAGATTTAATGAAAAACTGTTTTTT.

The rearrangement joins TRBV10-2 to TRBJ1-5; no reliable D call. CDR3 length equals 12 residues. V lost 10 bases to trimming and J lost 4 bases, with 11 bases between them. CDR1 is WSHSY and CDR2 is SAAADI in the germline V gene. CDR3 in DNA: TGCGCCACCAGAGCTGTGAATCAGCCCCAGCATTTT. Amino acid sequence: CATRAVNQPQHF.

The genes are TRBV10-3 and TRBJ1-5; D gene ambiguous. CDR1 and CDR2 (germline): ENHRY, SYGVKD. The CDR3 runs 12 residues. V shed 5 bases and J shed 4 bases, with 6 bases lying between them. This CDR3 is CAISPNNQPQHF. The DNA for the CDR3 is TGTGCCATCAGTCCCAATAATCAGCCCCAGCATTTT.

The CDR3: CASSLEWTSLNTGELFF. As DNA, the CDR3 is TGTGCCAGCAGCTTAGAATGGACATCTTTAAACACCGGGGAGCTGTTTTTT. This chain links TRBV7-3 with TRBJ2-2, with a tentative D call TRBD1 (5 bases). Trimming removed 2 bases from V and 2 bases from J, with 15 bases in between. Looked up from germline, CDR1 is SGHTA and CDR2 is FQGTGA. The CDR3 extends over 17 amino acids.

The J gene is TRBJ1-5, the V gene TRBV7-2; 7 bases line up with TRBD1. The CDR3 is made up of 14 amino acids. The trim removed 4 bases at V and 3 bases at J, leaving 3 bases unmatched. Germline CDR1 reads SGHTA; CDR2 reads FQGNSA. CDR3 sequence (DNA): TGTGCCAGCAGCTCGGGACAGATCAATCAGCCCCAGCATTTT. Translated: CASSSGQINQPQHF.

Only one count was recorded for this clone. The rearrangement links TRBV15 to TRBJ2-5; TRBD2 aligns across 9 bases. The CDR3 sequence is 14 residues long. Per germline, CDR1 LNHNV and CDR2 YYDKDF (reference sequence). The V gene end was trimmed by 8 bases and the J gene end by 5 bases; junction bases not matched to a gene: 9. CDR3 nucleotides: TGTGCCACCCGCCCTAGCGGGGCCCAGGAGACCCAGTACTTC. This codes for CATRPSGAQETQYF.

The chain has TRBV6-6 and TRBJ2-5; a weak D match, TRBD1 (6 bases). Germline V lookup: CDR1 MNHNY, CDR2 SVGAGI (reference sequence). Trimming took 7 bases from V and 0 from J, leaving 15 bases between them. There are 15 residues in the CDR3. CDR3 region: CASTLAGTYQETQYF. In nucleotides, the CDR3 is TGTGCCAGCACCTTGGCCGGGACATACCAAGAGACCCAGTACTTC.

Only a few counts were recorded for this clone. The chain recombines TRBV2 with TRBJ1-5, with D possibly TRBD1 on 6 matching bases. This CDR3 has 14 residues. Germline V CDR1 and CDR2: SNHLY, FYNNEI. V gave up 4 bases and J gave up 1 base, with 8 bases separating them. The CDR3 coding sequence is TGTGCCAGCAGTGTAGGACAGAGCAATCAGCCCCAGCATTTT. Its translation: CASSVGQSNQPQHF.

The chain employs TRBV28 and TRBJ1-1, with unresolved D. In germline, CDR1 is MDHEN, CDR2 SYDVKM. The CDR3 loop spans 14 amino acids. V gave up 6 bases and J gave up 0 bases, with 11 bases separating them. CDR3 in DNA: TGTGCCAGCAGGCGCTCTACCCTGAACACTGAAGCTTTCTTT. Translating gives CASRRSTLNTEAFF. Variable domain in full (rest from reference TRBV28 and TRBJ1-1): DVKVTQSSRYLVKRTGEKVFLECVQDMDHENMFWYRQDPGLGLRLIYFSYDVKMKEKGDIPEGYSVSREKKERFSLILESASTNQTSMYLCASRRSTLNTEAFFGQGTRLTVV.

This chain uses TRBV5-1 with TRBJ1-1; D not certain. The CDR3 has 15 amino acids. V was pared by 0 bases and J by 6 bases, with 15 bases between. Germline V gives CDR1 SGHRS, CDR2 YFSETQ. CDR3 bases: TGCGCCAGCAGCTTGGGTGGGAGGGAAGATGCTGAAGCTTTCTTT. Residues: CASSLGGREDAEAFF.